The T cell receptor beta chain described here comes from a study of response to subunit inactivated influenza vaccine. Findings and limits, study-wide: A suggestion made by the authors is that each seasonal influenza vaccination recruits few new T cells.

The CDR3 spans 14 residues. The ends were cut back, 0 bases at V and 6 bases at J, with 11 bases in the middle. Germline CDR1 reads WNHNN; CDR2 reads SYGVQD (reference sequence). In its sample, this clonotype was seen a few times. Its antigen is not identified. MiXCR was run by TCRdb on the RT-PCR reads, yielding one entry per CDR3 protein. The table includes 290,000 or so distinct CDR3 sequences, approximately 23% detected once. The chain employs TRBV10-1 and TRBJ2-5; the D is unclear. The receptor comes from a man between 50 and 70 years old who received an inactivated influenza vaccine. This sample comprised PBMCs from blood, obtained approximately 22 months after vaccination. The CDR3 DNA reads TGCGCCAGCAGTGAGTCGAGTGTGAAGAAGACCCAGTACTTC. Amino acid sequence: CASSESSVKKTQYF.